This T cell receptor (beta chain) appears in the sequencing data of a study of OX40 agonist ivuxolimab in advanced cancers. The overall study: Previous treatment with anti-PD-1, anti-PD-L1 or anti-CTLA-4 therapy was allowed; under 50% had received some. Three patients had partial responses: one hepatocellular carcinoma, two cutaneous melanoma.

Whole-study findings and limits: Among the lowest peripheral clonal expansion occurred in 0.1-3.0 mg/kg partial responders.

Measured with immunoSEQ multiplex PCR; TCRdb has only the in-frame clones, and not every one. The sample has about 46,000 clones, around 87% seen once. Concerning this clone: Its specificity is unknown.

The TCR sequence derives from an adult with an advanced solid tumor such as melanoma, head and neck, liver or kidney cancer. Specimen: CD4+ or CD8+ T cells sorted from blood, collected in a trial of the OX40 agonist ivuxolimab.

The CDR3 DNA is TGCAGCTTACGGGGGTTTCCGGGCGCCGATGAGCAGTTCTTC. It encodes CSLRGFPGADEQFF. The V call is TRBV29-1, the J call TRBJ2-1; D perhaps matches TRBD2 (6 bases). Trimming removed 8 bases at V and 8 bases at J, with 22 bases between. The length of the CDR3 is 14 residues. Germline V gene data show CDR1 as SQVTM and CDR2 as ANQGSEA.